The rows below give T cell receptor beta chains drawn from one sample of a study of blood T cell repertoires in COVID-19. Using immunoSEQ multiplex PCR, the repertoire was profiled, and TCRdb retains in-frame clones only, with some absent. This table holds 110,000 to 150,000 clones, around 72% found once. Sequences were obtained from peripheral blood. Source of these receptors: a woman aged 55 to 70 with acute or convalescent COVID-19. CDR3s include the opening cysteine and the closing phenylalanine or tryptophan. D genes are given only for firm matches. Expanded clones are given a class, and other clones once, few, many or no size at all.

d_call: NA
j_call: TRBJ1-3
v_call: TRBV6-6
clone_size: NA
cdr3_aa: CATLIGNTIYF
cdr3_nt: TGTGCCACTTTAATTGGAAACACCATATATTTT

d_call: TRBD2
j_call: TRBJ2-7
v_call: TRBV5-1
clone_size: few
cdr3_aa: CASSLGLAGGDEQYF
cdr3_nt: TGCGCCAGCAGCTTGGGTCTAGCGGGAGGGGACGAGCAGTACTTC

d_call: TRBD2
j_call: TRBJ2-1
v_call: TRBV7-9
clone_size: NA
cdr3_aa: CASRSSQRGYDNEQFF
cdr3_nt: TGTGCCAGCAGATCATCGCAGCGGGGGTACGACAATGAGCAGTTCTTC

d_call: TRBD2
j_call: TRBJ2-7
v_call: TRBV10-3
clone_size: NA
cdr3_aa: CAIRGTSGRTYEQYF
cdr3_nt: TGTGCCATCAGGGGGACTAGCGGGAGGACCTACGAGCAGTACTTC

d_call: NA
j_call: TRBJ1-5
v_call: TRBV6-5
clone_size: few
cdr3_aa: CASQRKGGQPQHF
cdr3_nt: TGTGCCAGCCAACGGAAAGGAGGTCAGCCCCAGCATTTT

d_call: NA
j_call: TRBJ2-3
v_call: TRBV6-1
clone_size: NA
cdr3_aa: CASSEYLAPSTDTQYF
cdr3_nt: TGTGCCAGCAGTGAATACCTGGCACCTAGCACAGATACGCAGTATTTT

d_call: NA
j_call: TRBJ1-3
v_call: TRBV30
clone_size: NA
cdr3_aa: CAWRSRGFGNTIYF
cdr3_nt: TGTGCCTGGAGATCCAGGGGATTTGGAAACACCATATATTTT

d_call: NA
j_call: TRBJ2-5
v_call: TRBV5-4
clone_size: NA
cdr3_aa: CASSSQGSGETQYF
cdr3_nt: TGTGCCAGCAGCTCTCAGGGGTCCGGAGAGACCCAGTACTTC

d_call: NA
j_call: TRBJ2-2
v_call: TRBV2
clone_size: NA
cdr3_aa: CASSDTPRGLAGELFF
cdr3_nt: TGTGCCAGCAGTGATACCCCTCGAGGGTTGGCCGGGGAGCTGTTTTTT

d_call: NA
j_call: TRBJ1-5
v_call: TRBV28
clone_size: NA
cdr3_aa: CASRSPLLRENGAQPQHF
cdr3_nt: TGTGCCAGCAGATCACCTCTTCTCCGGGAGAACGGAGCACAGCCCCAGCATTTT

d_call: NA
j_call: TRBJ1-4
v_call: TRBV6-4
clone_size: NA
cdr3_aa: CASSPGRALNEKLFF
cdr3_nt: TGTGCCAGCAGCCCAGGCAGGGCCCTTAATGAAAAACTGTTTTTT

d_call: NA
j_call: TRBJ2-7
v_call: TRBV27
clone_size: NA
cdr3_aa: CASSLTVSYEQYF
cdr3_nt: TGTGCCAGCAGCTTGACAGTCTCCTACGAGCAGTACTTC

d_call: TRBD1
j_call: TRBJ2-4
v_call: TRBV27
clone_size: NA
cdr3_aa: CASSPGQGFGTKNIQYF
cdr3_nt: TGTGCCAGCAGTCCGGGACAGGGTTTCGGCACGAAAAACATTCAGTACTTC

d_call: TRBD1
j_call: TRBJ1-2
v_call: TRBV7-9
clone_size: NA
cdr3_aa: CASSLGTGLGYTF
cdr3_nt: TGTGCCAGCAGCTTAGGGACAGGGCTTGGCTACACCTTC

d_call: TRBD2
j_call: TRBJ2-3
v_call: TRBV6-6
clone_size: NA
cdr3_aa: CASSYLKRGGPDTQYF
cdr3_nt: TGTGCCAGCAGTTACTTAAAGCGGGGGGGACCGGATACGCAGTATTTT

d_call: TRBD1
j_call: TRBJ2-3
v_call: TRBV7-9
clone_size: NA
cdr3_aa: CASSFRGRSDTQYF
cdr3_nt: TGTGCCAGCAGCTTCAGGGGGCGATCAGATACGCAGTATTTT

d_call: NA
j_call: TRBJ2-5
v_call: TRBV20-1
clone_size: NA
cdr3_aa: CSASEETQYF
cdr3_nt: TGCAGTGCTAGCGAAGAGACCCAGTACTTC

d_call: TRBD1
j_call: TRBJ2-2
v_call: TRBV12-5
clone_size: NA
cdr3_aa: CASRQGQTGELFF
cdr3_nt: TGTGCTAGTAGACAGGGTCAAACCGGGGAGCTGTTTTTT

d_call: NA
j_call: TRBJ1-1
v_call: TRBV5-1
clone_size: NA
cdr3_aa: CASSLAGGNTEAFF
cdr3_nt: TGCGCCAGCAGCTTGGCCGGGGGGAACACTGAAGCTTTCTTT

d_call: NA
j_call: TRBJ2-7
v_call: TRBV6-1
clone_size: NA
cdr3_aa: CASSEKGDIYEQYF
cdr3_nt: TGTGCCAGCAGTGAAAAAGGGGATATCTACGAGCAGTACTTC

d_call: TRBD2
j_call: TRBJ2-7
v_call: TRBV6-5
clone_size: NA
cdr3_aa: CASSPRTRQAEQYF
cdr3_nt: TGTGCCAGCAGTCCCCGGACTAGGCAGGCGGAGCAGTACTTC

d_call: NA
j_call: TRBJ1-2
v_call: TRBV19
clone_size: NA
cdr3_aa: CASSNIRESNYGYTF
cdr3_nt: TGTGCCAGTAGCAACATCAGGGAATCCAACTATGGCTACACCTTC

d_call: TRBD2
j_call: TRBJ2-2
v_call: TRBV5-4
clone_size: once
cdr3_aa: CASRLAGAGELFF
cdr3_nt: TGTGCCAGCAGACTAGCGGGGGCCGGGGAGCTGTTTTTT

d_call: TRBD1
j_call: TRBJ1-1
v_call: TRBV2
clone_size: NA
cdr3_aa: CASSDPGQANTEAFF
cdr3_nt: TGTGCCAGCAGTGATCCGGGACAGGCTAACACTGAAGCTTTCTTT

d_call: TRBD1
j_call: TRBJ1-3
v_call: TRBV19
clone_size: NA
cdr3_aa: CASSIPDRGRRRPTPTGNTIYF
cdr3_nt: TGTGCCAGTAGTATTCCGGACAGGGGACGGAGGCGGCCTACTCCCACTGGAAACACCATATATTTT

d_call: TRBD2
j_call: TRBJ2-7
v_call: TRBV5-4
clone_size: NA
cdr3_aa: CASSKPSGTSGRTVYEQYF
cdr3_nt: TGTGCCAGCAGCAAACCTTCGGGGACTAGCGGGAGAACGGTTTACGAGCAGTACTTC

d_call: NA
j_call: TRBJ2-7
v_call: TRBV7-9
clone_size: NA
cdr3_aa: CASSLYGPFRSGAGGEQYF
cdr3_nt: TGTGCCAGCAGCTTGTACGGTCCTTTCCGAAGCGGAGCCGGAGGAGAGCAGTACTTC

d_call: NA
j_call: TRBJ2-7
v_call: TRBV7-9
clone_size: NA
cdr3_aa: CASSFSTGVSYEQYF
cdr3_nt: TGTGCCAGCAGCTTTTCGACGGGAGTTTCCTACGAGCAGTACTTC

d_call: TRBD1
j_call: TRBJ2-7
v_call: TRBV10-3
clone_size: NA
cdr3_aa: CAIMGQEPPYEQYF
cdr3_nt: TGTGCCATCATGGGACAGGAGCCTCCCTACGAGCAGTACTTC

d_call: NA
j_call: TRBJ2-7
v_call: TRBV11-2
clone_size: NA
cdr3_aa: CASSRDLYRDEQYF
cdr3_nt: TGTGCCAGCAGCAGAGATCTATACAGAGACGAGCAGTACTTC

d_call: NA
j_call: TRBJ1-1
v_call: TRBV10-2
clone_size: NA
cdr3_aa: CASSIGQNTEAFF
cdr3_nt: TGCGCCAGCAGCATCGGACAGAACACTGAAGCTTTCTTT

d_call: NA
j_call: TRBJ2-1
v_call: TRBV3-1/TRBV3-2
clone_size: once
cdr3_aa: CASSRSVWRDSRNEQFF
cdr3_nt: TGTGCCAGCAGCCGATCCGTCTGGCGGGACTCCCGAAATGAGCAGTTCTTC

d_call: TRBD2
j_call: TRBJ2-1
v_call: TRBV3-1/TRBV3-2
clone_size: NA
cdr3_aa: CASSQEFGLAGYNEQFF
cdr3_nt: TGTGCCAGCAGCCAAGAATTCGGACTAGCGGGCTACAATGAGCAGTTCTTC

d_call: NA
j_call: TRBJ1-2
v_call: TRBV29-1
clone_size: few
cdr3_aa: CSVEGQDYGYTF
cdr3_nt: TGCAGCGTTGAAGGACAGGACTATGGCTACACCTTC

d_call: NA
j_call: TRBJ1-2
v_call: TRBV7-9
clone_size: NA
cdr3_aa: CASSFGSGYGYTF
cdr3_nt: TGTGCCAGCAGCTTCGGGTCTGGCTATGGCTACACCTTC

d_call: TRBD1
j_call: TRBJ2-1
v_call: TRBV19
clone_size: NA
cdr3_aa: CASSIGQGNEQFF
cdr3_nt: TGTGCCAGTAGTATCGGACAGGGCAATGAGCAGTTCTTC

d_call: NA
j_call: TRBJ2-4
v_call: TRBV30
clone_size: NA
cdr3_aa: CAWRRLGQVNIQYF
cdr3_nt: TGTGCCTGGAGACGCCTGGGACAAGTAAACATTCAGTACTTC

d_call: TRBD2
j_call: TRBJ2-7
v_call: TRBV11-2
clone_size: NA
cdr3_aa: CASSSIAGTSSEQYF
cdr3_nt: TGTGCCAGCAGCTCAATCGCCGGGACTAGTTCCGAGCAGTACTTC